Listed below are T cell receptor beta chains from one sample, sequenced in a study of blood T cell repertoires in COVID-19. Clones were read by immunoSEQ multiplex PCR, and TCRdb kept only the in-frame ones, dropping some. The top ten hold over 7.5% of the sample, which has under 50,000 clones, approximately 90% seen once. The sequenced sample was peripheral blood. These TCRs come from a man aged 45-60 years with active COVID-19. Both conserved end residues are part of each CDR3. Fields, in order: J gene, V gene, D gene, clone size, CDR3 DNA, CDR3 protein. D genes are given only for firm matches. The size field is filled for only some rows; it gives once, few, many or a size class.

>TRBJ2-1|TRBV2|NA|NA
TGTGCCAGCAGTGTCTCCAGCGTTGAGCAGTTCTTC
CASSVSSVEQFF
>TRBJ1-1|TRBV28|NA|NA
TGTGCCAGCACTAGCACCGGGGAGAACACTGAAGCTTTCTTT
CASTSTGENTEAFF
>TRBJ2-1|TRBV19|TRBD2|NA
TGTGCCAGTAGTATAGTAAGCGGGAGTAAGAATGAGCAGTTCTTC
CASSIVSGSKNEQFF
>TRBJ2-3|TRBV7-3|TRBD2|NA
TGTGCCAGCAGTCTAAGCGGGAGAAAGGACTCTAGCACAGATACGCAGTATTTT
CASSLSGRKDSSTDTQYF
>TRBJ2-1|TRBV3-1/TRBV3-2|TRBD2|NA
TGTGCCAGCAGCCAAGGGGGGGAACTAGCGGGAGGTGGCGAGCAGTTCTTC
CASSQGGELAGGGEQFF
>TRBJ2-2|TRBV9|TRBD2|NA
TGTGCCAGCTGGAGCGGGGGGTCCGGGGAGCTGTTTTTT
CASWSGGSGELFF
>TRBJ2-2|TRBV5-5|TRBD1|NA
TGTGCCAGCAGCCCCGGGACAGGGGGCGACACCGGGGAGCTGTTTTTT
CASSPGTGGDTGELFF
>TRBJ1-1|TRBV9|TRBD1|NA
TGTGCCAGCACGCGACAGGGTGAAACTGAAGCTTTCTTT
CASTRQGETEAFF
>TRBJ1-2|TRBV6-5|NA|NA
TGTGCCAGCACGGCGCTGGGGAGAAGGGGCTACACCTTC
CASTALGRRGYTF
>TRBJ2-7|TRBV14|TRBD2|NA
TGTGCCAGCAGCCCCGGACTAGCGGGTAACTACGAGCAGTACTTC
CASSPGLAGNYEQYF
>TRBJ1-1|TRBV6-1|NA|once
TGTGCCAGCACTTCCGAGACAAGCCGAACCACTGAAGCTTTCTTT
CASTSETSRTTEAFF
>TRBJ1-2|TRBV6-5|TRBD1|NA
TGTGCCAGCAGCACGGACAGGGTGTATGGCTACACCTTC
CASSTDRVYGYTF
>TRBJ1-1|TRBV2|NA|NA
TGTGCCAGCAGTGAGAGGGTCCAGTTGAACACTGAAGCTTTCTTT
CASSERVQLNTEAFF
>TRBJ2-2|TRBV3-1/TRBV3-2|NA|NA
TGTGCCAGCAGCCAAGAGCGGCCTTCTAGGATCTCGAACACCGGGGAGCTGTTTTTT
CASSQERPSRISNTGELFF
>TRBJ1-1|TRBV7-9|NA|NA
TGTGCCAGCAGCGTCGCGGGTCTCACTGAAGCTTTCTTT
CASSVAGLTEAFF
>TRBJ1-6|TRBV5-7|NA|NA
TGTGCCAGCACCTCTGACACGAGCAAGATTTATAATTCACCCCTCCACTTT
CASTSDTSKIYNSPLHF
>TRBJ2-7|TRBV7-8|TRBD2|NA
TGTGCCACCGCTGCCCTAGCGGGAGCCCCCGAGCAGTACTTC
CATAALAGAPEQYF
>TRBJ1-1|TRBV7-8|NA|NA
TGTGCCAGCAGCTTGGCAGGGCCAAAGAACACTGAAGCTTTCTTT
CASSLAGPKNTEAFF
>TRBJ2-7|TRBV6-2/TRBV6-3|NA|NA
TGTGCCAGCAGTTACTCGATGGAGATCTACGAGCAGTACTTC
CASSYSMEIYEQYF
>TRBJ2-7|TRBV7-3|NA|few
TGTGCCAGCAGCCCGGGATTCTCCTACGAGCAGTACTTC
CASSPGFSYEQYF
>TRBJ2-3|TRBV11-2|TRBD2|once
TGTGCCAGCAGCTTGCTAGCGGGGAGAAGCACAGATACGCAGTATTTT
CASSLLAGRSTDTQYF
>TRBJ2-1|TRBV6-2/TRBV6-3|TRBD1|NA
TGTGCCAGCAGTTCATTCCGGGACAGGGAGCTTTGGGAGCAGTTCTTC
CASSSFRDRELWEQFF
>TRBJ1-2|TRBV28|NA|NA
TGTGCCAGCAGTTTATCGGGTGCCAACTATGGCTACACCTTC
CASSLSGANYGYTF
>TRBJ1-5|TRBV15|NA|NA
TGTGCCACCAGCAGGGAGAAAGGGGCTTGGCAGCCCCAGCATTTT
CATSREKGAWQPQHF
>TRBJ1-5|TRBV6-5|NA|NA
TGTGCCAGCAGTTACTCGAGAGGGAGTCAGCCCCAGCATTTT
CASSYSRGSQPQHF
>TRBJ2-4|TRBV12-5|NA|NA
TGTGCTAGTGGTTTGGTTGCAGGGATAGCCAAAAACATTCAGTACTTC
CASGLVAGIAKNIQYF
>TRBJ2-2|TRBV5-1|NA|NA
TGCGCCAGCAGCCCCGGGTCCGCGAACACCGGGGAGCTGTTTTTT
CASSPGSANTGELFF
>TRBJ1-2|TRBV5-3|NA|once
TGTGCCAGAAGCAGGACAGCTAACTATGGCTACACCTTC
CARSRTANYGYTF
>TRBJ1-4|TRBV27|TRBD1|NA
TGTGCCAGCAGTTTCGACAGGGGAAACACTGAAAAACTGTTTTTT
CASSFDRGNTEKLFF
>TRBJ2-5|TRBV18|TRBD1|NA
TGTGCCAGCTCATCCCGGACAGGGCACCAAGAGACCCAGTACTTC
CASSSRTGHQETQYF
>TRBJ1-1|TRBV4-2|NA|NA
TGTGCCAGCAGCCCGCAGAGAGGCAGGAACACTGAAGCTTTCTTT
CASSPQRGRNTEAFF
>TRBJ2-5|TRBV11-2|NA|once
TGTGCCAGCAGCCACCCGCGGGCCGGTCAGACCCAGTACTTC
CASSHPRAGQTQYF
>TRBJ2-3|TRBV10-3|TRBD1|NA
TGTGCCATCAAAGAACAGGGGGCCTCACCCAACACAGATACGCAGTATTTT
CAIKEQGASPNTDTQYF
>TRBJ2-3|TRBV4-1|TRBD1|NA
TGCGCCAGCAGCCAAGCCCCAGGGGGTGGGACAGATACGCAGTATTTT
CASSQAPGGGTDTQYF
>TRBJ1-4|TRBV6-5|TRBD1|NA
TGTGCCAGCAGAAGCCACCGGGACAGGAATGAAAAACTGTTTTTT
CASRSHRDRNEKLFF
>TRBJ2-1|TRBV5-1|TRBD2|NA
TGCGCCAGCAGCTTGGGAGGCGGGGGCTCCTACAATGAGCAGTTCTTC
CASSLGGGGSYNEQFF
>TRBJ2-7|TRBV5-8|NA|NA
TGTGCCAGCAGCTTGGGCAGGGGTCCCACTTCTTCCTCCTACGAGCAGTACTTC
CASSLGRGPTSSSYEQYF
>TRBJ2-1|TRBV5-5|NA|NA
TGTGCCAGCACCACGACCGTTAGAGGGGAGCAGTTCTTC
CASTTTVRGEQFF
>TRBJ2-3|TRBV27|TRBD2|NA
TGTGCCAGCAGTTCCGCACTAGCGGGAGATATAGATACGCAGTATTTT
CASSSALAGDIDTQYF
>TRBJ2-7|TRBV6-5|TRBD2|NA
TGTGCCAGCACCCAGGGACTAGCGGGAGGGGGCGAGCAGTACTTC
CASTQGLAGGGEQYF
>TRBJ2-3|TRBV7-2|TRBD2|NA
TGTGCCAGCACCCCTAGCGGGACATACACAGATACGCAGTATTTT
CASTPSGTYTDTQYF
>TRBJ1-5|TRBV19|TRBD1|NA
TGTGCCAGTACCCCGGGACAGGGGGATCAGCCCCAGCATTTT
CASTPGQGDQPQHF
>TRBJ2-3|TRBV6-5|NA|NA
TGTGCCAGCAGCCCCGGACGGGATACCACAGATACGCAGTATTTT
CASSPGRDTTDTQYF
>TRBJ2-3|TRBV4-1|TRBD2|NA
TGCGCCAGCAGCCAAGATAACGGACTAGCGGGGGGGATCGCGGGCACAGATACGCAGTATTTT
CASSQDNGLAGGIAGTDTQYF
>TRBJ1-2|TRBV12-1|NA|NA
TGTGCCAGCAGTTACAAGGGCGGACAGCCAAATCCCGACCCTGGCTACACCTTC
CASSYKGGQPNPDPGYTF
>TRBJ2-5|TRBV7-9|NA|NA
TGTGCCAGCAGCTTAGCAGAGGCACCTGGGGAGACCCAGTACTTC
CASSLAEAPGETQYF